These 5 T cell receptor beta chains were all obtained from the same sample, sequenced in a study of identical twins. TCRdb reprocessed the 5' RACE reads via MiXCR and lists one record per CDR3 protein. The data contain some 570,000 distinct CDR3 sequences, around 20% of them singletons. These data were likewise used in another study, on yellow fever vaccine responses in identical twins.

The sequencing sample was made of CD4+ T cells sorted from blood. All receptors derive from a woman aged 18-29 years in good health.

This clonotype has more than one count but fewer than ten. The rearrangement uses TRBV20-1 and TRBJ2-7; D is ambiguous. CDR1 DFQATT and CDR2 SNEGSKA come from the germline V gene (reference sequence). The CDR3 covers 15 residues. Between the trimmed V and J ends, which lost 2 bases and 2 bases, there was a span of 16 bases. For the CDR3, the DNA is TGCAGTGCTAGAAAGAGTGACGGATATCCCTACGAGCAGTACTTC. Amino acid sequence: CSARKSDGYPYEQYF.

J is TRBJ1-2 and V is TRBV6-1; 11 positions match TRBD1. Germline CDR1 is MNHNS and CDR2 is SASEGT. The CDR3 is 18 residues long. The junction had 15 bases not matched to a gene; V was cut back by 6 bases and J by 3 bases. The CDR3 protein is CASRTRRRDRGFDYGYTF. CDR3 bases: TGTGCCAGCAGAACCCGCCGCCGGGACAGGGGGTTCGACTATGGCTACACCTTC.

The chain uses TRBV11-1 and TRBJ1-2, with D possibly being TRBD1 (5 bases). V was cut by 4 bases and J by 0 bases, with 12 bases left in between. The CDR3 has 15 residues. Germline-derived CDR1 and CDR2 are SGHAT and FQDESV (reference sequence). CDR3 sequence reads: CASSSPGLANYGYTF. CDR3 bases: TGTGCCAGCAGCTCACCAGGGCTAGCTAACTATGGCTACACCTTC.

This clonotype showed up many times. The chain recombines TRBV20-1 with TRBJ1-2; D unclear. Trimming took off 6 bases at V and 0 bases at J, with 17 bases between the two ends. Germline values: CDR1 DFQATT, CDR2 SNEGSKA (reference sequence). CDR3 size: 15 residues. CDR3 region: CSANPGAKSNYGYTF. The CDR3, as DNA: TGCAGTGCCAATCCGGGTGCGAAGTCTAACTATGGCTACACCTTC.

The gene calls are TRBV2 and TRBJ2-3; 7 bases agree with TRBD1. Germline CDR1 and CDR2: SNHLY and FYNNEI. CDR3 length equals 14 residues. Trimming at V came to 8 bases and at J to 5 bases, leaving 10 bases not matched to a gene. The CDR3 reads CASQVTGAKDTQYF. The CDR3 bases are TGTGCCAGCCAAGTCACAGGGGCTAAAGATACGCAGTATTTT.